This T cell receptor (beta chain) appears in the sequencing data of a study of T cell changes during pregnancy in multiple sclerosis. The protocol was immunoSEQ multiplex PCR, while the TCRdb copy is restricted to in-frame clones and leaves out a portion. The sample lists some 59,000 clones, roughly 91% occurring once. V gave up 0 bases and J gave up 1 base, with 14 bases separating them. CDR3 length: 17 amino acids. Germline-derived CDR1 and CDR2 are SGDLS and YYNGEE. The clonotype was recovered from a female donor with multiple sclerosis, enrolled in a pregnancy study. The chain combines TRBV9 with TRBJ1-5; D not resolved. Sequencing was performed on peripheral blood, taken in the second trimester of pregnancy. The CDR3 nucleotides are TGTGCCAGCAGCGTAGGGTGGGGAGACGAGAGCAATCAGCCCCAGCATTTT. Protein: CASSVGWGDESNQPQHF.